One T cell receptor (beta chain) is described in this entry. This CDR3 is built from 14 residues. V lost 4 bases and J lost 3; bases outside the gene matches: 6. CDR1 is LNHDA and CDR2 is SQIVND in the germline V gene (reference sequence). This record belongs to a study of blood T cell repertoires in COVID-19. The wider study: Sites in the United States, Italy and Spain provided acute and convalescent COVID-19 samples. Sources were T cells, B-cell-depleted T cells, or PBMCs; the material itself was cDNA or gDNA.

Donors in Cohort 3 who had recovered were those with two negative PCRs, healthcare professional clearance, or resolution of their symptoms. The authors' processing: Nucleated cell counts were estimated from reference gene primer amplification. Assay: immunoSEQ multiplex PCR; the TCRdb copy retains only in-frame clones and omits some. For V, J and clone size, that table is used; D and trimming come from the DNA. Of around 170,000 clones in the sample, about 85% were seen once. The origin of this receptor is a woman aged 45-59 years who had recovered from COVID-19. The V gene is TRBV19, the J gene TRBJ2-7, with 7 bases aligning to TRBD1. Sequenced: PBMCs or T cells enriched from blood (not recorded which). CDR3 DNA sequence: TGTGCCAGTAGTAAAAAGGGACAGTTCTACGAGCAGTACTTC. It translates to CASSKKGQFYEQYF. Using reference TRBV19 and TRBJ2-7 for the parts outside the CDR3, the full variable domain is DGGITQSPKYLFRKEGQNVTLSCEQNLNHDAMYWYRQDPGQGLRLIYYSQIVNDFQKGDIAEGYSVSREKKESFPLTVTSAQKNPTAFYLCASSKKGQFYEQYFGPGTRLTVT.